Here is one T cell receptor beta chain with its context. This entry belongs to a study of cytomegalovirus exposure and HLA in healthy donors. Germline V gene lookup returns CDR1 SGHTA and CDR2 FQGTGA. This CDR3 contains 15 residues. V was cut by 5 bases and J by 0 bases, with 13 bases left in between. The method was immunoSEQ multiplex PCR; TCRdb's version includes in-frame clones alone and lacks a portion of them. The sample consists of 95,000 to 150,000 clones, roughly 90% of them appearing once. The TCR was taken from a woman in her late teens or twenties in good health and CMV-seropositive. The material sequenced was PBMCs. The chain uses TRBV7-3 and TRBJ1-1; weak D call: TRBD1 (5 bases). The CDR3 DNA sequence: TGTGCCAGCAGCGCAAACGGGGGGGTGAACACTGAAGCTTTCTTT. It translates to CASSANGGVNTEAFF.